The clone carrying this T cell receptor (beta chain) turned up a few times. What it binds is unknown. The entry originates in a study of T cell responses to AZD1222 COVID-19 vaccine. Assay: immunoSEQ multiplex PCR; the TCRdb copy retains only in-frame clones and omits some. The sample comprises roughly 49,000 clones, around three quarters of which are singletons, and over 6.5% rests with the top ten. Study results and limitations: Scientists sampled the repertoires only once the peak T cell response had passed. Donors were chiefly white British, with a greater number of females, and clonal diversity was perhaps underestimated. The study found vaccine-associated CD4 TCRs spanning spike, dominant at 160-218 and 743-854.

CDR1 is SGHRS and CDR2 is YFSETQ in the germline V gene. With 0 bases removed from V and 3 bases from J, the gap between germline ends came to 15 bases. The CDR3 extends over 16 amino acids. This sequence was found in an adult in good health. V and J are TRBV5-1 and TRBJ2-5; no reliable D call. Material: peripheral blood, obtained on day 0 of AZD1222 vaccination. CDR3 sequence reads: CASSLARTHEEETQYF. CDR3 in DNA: TGCGCCAGCAGCTTGGCCAGGACCCACGAGGAAGAGACCCAGTACTTC.